This T cell receptor beta chain is drawn from a study of blood T cell repertoires in COVID-19. Looked up from germline, CDR1 is SGHTA and CDR2 is FQGNSA. The V and J ends lost 4 bases and 0 bases respectively, with 10 bases between them. This CDR3 has 15 residues. The method was immunoSEQ multiplex PCR; TCRdb's version includes in-frame clones alone and lacks a portion of them. The repertoire has roughly 150,000 clones, about 83% of them found once; the top ten carry roughly 8.4%. This sequence joins TRBV7-2 and TRBJ1-5; maybe TRBD1 (5 bases). The origin of this receptor is a man in his 60s with acute or convalescent COVID-19. The sample was peripheral blood. The CDR3 sequence is CASSWGSHSNQPQHF. The CDR3, as DNA: TGTGCCAGCAGCTGGGGCAGCCATAGCAATCAGCCCCAGCATTTT.